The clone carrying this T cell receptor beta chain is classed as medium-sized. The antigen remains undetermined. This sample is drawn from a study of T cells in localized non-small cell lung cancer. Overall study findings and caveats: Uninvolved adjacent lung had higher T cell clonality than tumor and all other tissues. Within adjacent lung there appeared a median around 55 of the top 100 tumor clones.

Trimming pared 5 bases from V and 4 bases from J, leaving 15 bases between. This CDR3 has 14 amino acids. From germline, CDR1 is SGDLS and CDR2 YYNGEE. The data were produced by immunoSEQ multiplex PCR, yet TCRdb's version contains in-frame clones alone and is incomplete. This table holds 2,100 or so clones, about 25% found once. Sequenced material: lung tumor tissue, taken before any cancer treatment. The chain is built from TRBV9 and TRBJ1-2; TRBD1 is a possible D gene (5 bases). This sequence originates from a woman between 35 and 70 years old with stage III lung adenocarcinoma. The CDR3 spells CASSEGPRVYGYTF. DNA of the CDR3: TGTGCCAGCAGTGAAGGACCCAGGGTCTATGGCTACACCTTC.